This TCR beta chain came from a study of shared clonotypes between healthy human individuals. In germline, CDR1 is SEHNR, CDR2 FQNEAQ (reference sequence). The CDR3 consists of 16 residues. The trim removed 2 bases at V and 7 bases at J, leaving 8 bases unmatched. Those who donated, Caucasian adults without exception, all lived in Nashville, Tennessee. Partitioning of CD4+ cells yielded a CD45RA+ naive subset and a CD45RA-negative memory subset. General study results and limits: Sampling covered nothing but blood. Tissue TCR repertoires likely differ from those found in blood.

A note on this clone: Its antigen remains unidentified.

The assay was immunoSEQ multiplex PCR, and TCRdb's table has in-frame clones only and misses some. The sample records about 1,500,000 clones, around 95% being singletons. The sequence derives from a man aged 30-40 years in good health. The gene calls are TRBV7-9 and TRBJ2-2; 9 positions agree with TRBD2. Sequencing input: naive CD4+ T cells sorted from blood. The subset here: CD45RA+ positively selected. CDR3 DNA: TGTGCCAGCAGCTTAAGAGCGGGAGGATACGGCGGGGAGCTGTTTTTT. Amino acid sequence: CASSLRAGGYGGELFF.